This T cell receptor (beta chain) was observed in a study of a mutant IDH1 vaccine in newly diagnosed glioma. Regarding time point: week 11, during vaccination. Doses consisted of 300 ug of mutant IDH1 20-mer peptide each, paired with topical imiquimod. Assay used: immunoSEQ multiplex PCR; TCRdb lists only in-frame clones, some missing. The sample records around 27,000 clones, approximately 80% being singletons. Germline-derived CDR1 and CDR2 are LNHNV and YYDKDF (reference sequence). V was clipped by 1 base and J by 1 base, with 10 bases between them. This CDR3 is 16 amino acids long. In this sample, this clone turned up a few times. Its cognate antigen is unknown.

The receptor was derived from a woman between 18 and 29 years old with glioma. The chain employs TRBV15 and TRBJ2-2; D uncertain. The sequences come from PBMCs, collected from a glioma patient whose treatment included an IDH1 peptide vaccine. CDR3 residues: CATSRAGARNTGELFF. CDR3 in DNA: TGTGCCACCAGCAGAGCAGGTGCCCGGAACACCGGGGAGCTGTTTTTT. Full variable domain (remainder filled in from reference TRBV15 and TRBJ2-2): DAMVIQNPRYQVTQFGKPVTLSCSQTLNHNVMYWYQQKSSQAPKLLFHYYDKDFNNEADTPDNFQSRRPNTSFCFLDIRSPGLGDTAMYLCATSRAGARNTGELFFGEGSRLTVL.